Below, 20 T cell receptor beta chains from the same sample are listed, as sequenced in a study of T cells expressing NK-cell markers. One entry per CDR3 protein, without DNA, is what TCRdb gives after re-calling the 5' RACE reads. The sample yields over 150,000 distinct CDR3 sequences, of which the top ten take up around a third. Sequencing used blood T cells: a sorted CD56 or NKG2C T cell subset, CD4+ or CD8+ T cells, or bulk PBMC T cells (not recorded which). The source is a woman between 50 and 59 years old in good health.

This sequence joins TRBV24-1 and TRBJ2-2; TCRdb selects TRBD2, and the lack of DNA leaves this call unchecked. The CDR3 runs to 15 residues. Germline V gene data show CDR1 as KGHDR and CDR2 as SFDVKD. CDR3: CATSDGGLEDGELFF.

The chain combines TRBV13 with TRBJ1-2. Germline V CDR1 and CDR2: PRHDT, FYEKMQ (reference sequence). The CDR3 covers 15 residues. The CDR3 region is CASSLGLATNYGYTF. The full variable domain, completed using reference TRBV13 and TRBJ1-2, is AAGVIQSPRHLIKEKRETATLKCYPIPRHDTVYWYQQGPGQDPQFLISFYEKMQSDKGSIPDRFSAQQFSDYHSELNMSSLELGDSALYFCASSLGLATNYGYTFGSGTRLTVV.

The chain employs TRBV25-1 and TRBJ2-3. The germline V gene encodes CDR1 MGHDK and CDR2 SYGVNS. This CDR3 contains 13 residues. The CDR3 loop is CASSTIIRDTQYF.

The rearrangement joins TRBV12-3 or TRBV12-4 to TRBJ1-2. This CDR3 spans 15 amino acids. CDR3 sequence: CASSSADGANYGYTF.

This chain joins TRBV12-3 or TRBV12-4 and TRBJ2-5. This CDR3 has 15 amino acids. The chain's CDR3 is CASSLWGDYQETQYF.

The chain uses TRBV3-1 and TRBJ2-5; the D call from TCRdb, TRBD1, cannot be confirmed without DNA. Looked up from germline, CDR1 is LGHDT and CDR2 is YNNKEL (reference sequence). The length of the CDR3 is 16 residues. CDR3 in amino acids: CASSQAAGWDMETQYF.

The J gene is TRBJ2-1, the V gene TRBV29-1; TCRdb's assignment of TRBD1 cannot be checked, as there is no DNA. In germline, CDR1 is SQVTM, CDR2 ANQGSEA. This CDR3 is 12 amino acids long. CDR3 region: CSKRTGVNEQFF.

The gene calls are TRBV2 and TRBJ2-2. CDR1 is SNHLY and CDR2 is FYNNEI in the germline V gene. The CDR3 is made up of 15 amino acids. This chain's CDR3 is CASSEIVQNTGELFF.

The V and J genes are TRBV2 and TRBJ2-5. The CDR3 consists of 14 residues. Germline-derived CDR1 and CDR2 are SNHLY and FYNNEI. CDR3 region: CASLSSAYQETQYF. The full variable domain, completed using reference TRBV2 and TRBJ2-5, is EPEVTQTPSHQVTQMGQEVILRCVPISNHLYFYWYRQILGQKVEFLVSFYNNEISEKSEIFDDQFSVERPDGSNFTLKIRSTKLEDSAMYFCASLSSAYQETQYFGPGTRLLVL.

V and J are TRBV7-8 and TRBJ2-7; TCRdb calls TRBD1, which cannot be checked without DNA. CDR1 is SGHVS, CDR2 FQNEAQ, per germline. The CDR3 has 15 amino acids. CDR3 amino acids: CASSSQPGQAYEQYF.

This rearrangement joins TRBV11-1 to TRBJ2-7; the TRBD2 assignment by TCRdb is unverifiable without DNA. The CDR3 totals 14 residues. Germline V gives CDR1 SGHAT, CDR2 FQDESV (reference sequence). CDR3 loop: CASSHVATGYEQYF.

The V and J genes are TRBV24-1 and TRBJ2-3. CDR1 and CDR2 from the germline V gene are KGHDR and SFDVKD. The CDR3 spans 14 residues. The CDR3 loop is CATSDTTSTDTQYF.

This chain connects TRBV4-1 to TRBJ1-2. The germline V gene encodes CDR1 MGHRA and CDR2 YSYEKL. The CDR3 is 15 amino acids. CDR3 residues: CASSPNNAGTQGYTF.

The rearrangement links TRBV4-2 to TRBJ1-1; TCRdb's D call of TRBD1 is untestable without DNA. The CDR3 totals 16 residues. Per germline, CDR1 LGHNA and CDR2 YNFKEQ. The CDR3 protein is CASSQDYPTRGTEAFF.

The J gene is TRBJ2-7, the V gene TRBV13; TCRdb selects TRBD1, and the lack of DNA leaves this call unchecked. The CDR3 length is 15 residues. Germline V CDR1 and CDR2: PRHDT, FYEKMQ (reference sequence). Here the CDR3 reads CASSLPGQGDYEQYF.

V is TRBV9 and J is TRBJ1-1. Germline V gives CDR1 SGDLS, CDR2 YYNGEE. The CDR3 has 14 amino acids. Here the CDR3 reads CASSPGYQNTEAFF.

The chain joins TRBV4-1 to TRBJ2-3; the TCRdb D gene call, TRBD2, has no DNA to confirm it. This CDR3 comprises 19 residues. Germline values: CDR1 MGHRA, CDR2 YSYEKL. The CDR3 reads CASSVIGAGGVTRTDTQYF.

This chain links TRBV27 with TRBJ2-2; TCRdb selects TRBD2, and the lack of DNA leaves this call unchecked. The CDR3 spans 13 residues. Germline values: CDR1 MNHEY, CDR2 SMNVEV (reference sequence). Here the CDR3 reads CASSSGASGELFF.

V usage is TRBV27 and J usage is TRBJ2-2; there is no DNA to check the TCRdb D call of TRBD2. The length of the CDR3 is 14 residues. Germline lookup yields CDR1 MNHEY and CDR2 SMNVEV (reference sequence). CDR3 amino acids: CASSSSGRTGELFF.

The chain combines TRBV19 with TRBJ2-1. Germline CDR1 is LNHDA and CDR2 is SQIVND (reference sequence). CDR3 length: 14 amino acids. The CDR3 region is CASTQVAVGNEQFF.